This T cell receptor beta chain was identified in a study of control samples from healthy donors and cancer patients. J lost 4 bases, V lost 3 bases, and 13 bases had no gene match. The CDR3 is made up of 18 amino acids. The germline V gene has CDR1 MDHEN and CDR2 SYDVKM. Measured with immunoSEQ multiplex PCR; TCRdb has only the in-frame clones, and not every one. The data contain about 270,000 clones, almost 85% of them singletons. The specimen sequenced was PBMCs. V and J are TRBV28 and TRBJ1-3, with 9 bases matching TRBD1. This sequence originates from a woman aged 55 to 70 with lung cancer. CDR3 nucleotides: TGTGCCAGCAGTTTGCATCAGCCGGGACAGGGAAACGGAAACACCATATATTTT. This translates into CASSLHQPGQGNGNTIYF.